This TCR beta chain derives from a study of blood T cells in healthy people across ages. Study-wide background: Template switching recovered approximately one barcoded beta molecule for every two T cells.

The CDR3 extends over 14 amino acids. From germline, CDR1 is KGHSH and CDR2 LQKENI. The authors ran a second PCR of 7 to 11 cycles using a sample-barcoded 5' primer and a J-beta primer mix. Each of the samples gave a minimum of 2.5 million paired-end reads that contained CDR3. TCRdb processed the 5' RACE reads anew with MiXCR; each CDR3 protein has one entry. The data show 1 million or so distinct CDR3 sequences, under 45% seen once. For this clonotype: One end of the junction fails to match germline, which may point to a read error.

The source of this sequence is a woman aged 60-75 years in good health. The material sequenced was blood. This chain connects TRBV18 to TRBJ2-7, with 9 bases lining up with TRBD1. CDR3 bases: TGTGCCAGCACCGCCGGGACAGGGTCCTACGAGCAGGACTTC. This translates into CASTAGTGSYEQDF. Based on the CDR3 plus reference TRBV18 and TRBJ2-7, the full variable domain is NAGVMQNPRHLVRRRGQEARLRCSPMKGHSHVYWYRQLPEEGLKFMVYLQKENIIDESGMPKERFSAEFPKEGPSILRIQQVVRGDSAAYFCASTAGTGSYEQDFGPGTRLTVT.